This T cell receptor beta chain was documented in a study of CD8 T cells in ankylosing spondylitis. This clonotype was seen a handful of times. Using its own MiXCR run on the 5' RACE reads, TCRdb lists one record per CDR3 protein. This table holds a few hundred thousand distinct CDR3 sequences, 20% found once. Germline V gene sequence: CDR1 SGHRS, CDR2 YFSETQ. This CDR3 is 13 amino acids long. The junction had 9 bases not matched to a gene; V was cut back by 7 bases and J by 6 bases. The source material was blood, either unsorted or a sorted T cell fraction (not recorded which). The rearrangement joins TRBV5-1 to TRBJ1-1; 7 bases align to TRBD1. This TCR was recovered from a male donor with ankylosing spondylitis or in good health (not recorded which). CDR3 bases: TGCGCCAGCGGGTCCGACAGGGTCGCTGAAGCTTTCTTT. Translated: CASGSDRVAEAFF.